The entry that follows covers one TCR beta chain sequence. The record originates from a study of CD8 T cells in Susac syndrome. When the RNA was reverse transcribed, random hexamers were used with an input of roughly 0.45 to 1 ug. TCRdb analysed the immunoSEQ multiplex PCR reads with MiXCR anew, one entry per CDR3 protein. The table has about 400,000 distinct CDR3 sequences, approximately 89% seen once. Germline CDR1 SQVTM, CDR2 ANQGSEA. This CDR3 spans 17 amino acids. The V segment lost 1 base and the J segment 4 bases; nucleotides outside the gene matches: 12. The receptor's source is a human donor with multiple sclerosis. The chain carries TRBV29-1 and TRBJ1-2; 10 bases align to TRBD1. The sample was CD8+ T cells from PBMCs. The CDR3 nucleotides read TGCAGCGTTGAAGGCACCGCCGCGGGACAGGGGATCTATGGCTACACCTTC. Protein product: CSVEGTAAGQGIYGYTF.